The source of this T cell receptor (gamma chain) is a study of Vδ1+ human thymocytes. General observations from the study: Highly polyclonal TRG and TRD repertoires with Gaussian CDR3 length distributions appeared in thymus. Donors shared many TRG clonotypes but few TRD clonotypes.

RNA was extracted from the cells and then reverse transcribed. Multiplex PCR used pooled V-gene forward primers and a constant-region reverse primer to amplify CDR3s. TCRdb re-called the multiplex PCR reads through CATT. The data hold approximately 40,000 gamma-chain clones, with just over 20% observed a single time. Germline V gives CDR1 EGSNGY, CDR2 YDSYNSKV. The length of the CDR3 is 11 residues. Trimming took 1 base from V and 9 from J; bases not matched to a gene: 3. Alphabeta T cells were depleted, then CD3+ Vdelta1+ Vdelta2- thymocytes were FACS-sorted. Relative to its sample, this clone is medium-sized. Antigen: not known. This same CDR3 is encoded by further DNA sequences in the sample.

The TCR originated in a girl under three years old who had congenital heart surgery. The J gene is TRGJ1 or TRGJ2, the V gene TRGV2. Material: Vdelta1+ gamma-delta thymocytes from the thymus. Subset meaning: FACS-sorted CD3+ TCRalphabeta- TCRVdelta1+ TCRVdelta2- thymocytes. In DNA, the CDR3 is TGTGCCACCTGGGACGGAATTAAGAAACTCTTT. Protein sequence: CATWDGIKKLF.